This TCR beta chain derives from a study of blood T cell repertoires in COVID-19. Study background: The United States, Italy and Spain were the sources of the acute and convalescent COVID-19 samples. PBMCs, B-cell-depleted T cells, or T cells were the source of the cDNA or gDNA that made up the material.

In the authors' workflow: Amplification with reference gene primers provided the estimates of nucleated cell counts. Profiling relied on immunoSEQ multiplex PCR, and the TCRdb table lists in-frame clones only, not all of them. From that table come the V and J calls and clone size; the DNA was used to work out D and trimming. This table has approximately 40,000 clones, around 84% appearing once. In germline, CDR1 is SGHRS, CDR2 YFSETQ. CDR3 length equals 17 residues. V was clipped by 0 bases and J by 5 bases; unmatched bases: 6. The source is a human donor in a cohort sampled during active COVID-19. The chain combines TRBV5-1 with TRBJ2-3; 13 positions match TRBD2. The sample comprised peripheral blood. The CDR3 DNA is TGCGCCAGCAGCTTGGGAACTAGCGGGGGGGCAGAAGATACGCAGTATTTT. Encoded protein: CASSLGTSGGAEDTQYF.